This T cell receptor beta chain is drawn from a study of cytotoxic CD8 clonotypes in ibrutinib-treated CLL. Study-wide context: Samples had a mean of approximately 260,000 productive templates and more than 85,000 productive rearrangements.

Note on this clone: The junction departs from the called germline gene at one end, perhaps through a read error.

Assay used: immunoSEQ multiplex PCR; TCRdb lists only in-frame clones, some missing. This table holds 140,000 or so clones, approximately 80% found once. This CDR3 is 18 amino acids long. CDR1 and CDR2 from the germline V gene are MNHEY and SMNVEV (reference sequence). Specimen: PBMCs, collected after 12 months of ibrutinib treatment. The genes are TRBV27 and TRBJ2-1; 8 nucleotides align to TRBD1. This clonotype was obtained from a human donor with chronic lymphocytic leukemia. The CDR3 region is CASSVSPTGVSSYNEQFF. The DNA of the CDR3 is TGTGCCAGCAGTGTATCTCCGACAGGGGTGAGCTCCTACAATGAGCAGTTCTTC.